The 9 T cell receptor beta chains below all came from one sample that was sequenced in a study of shared clonotypes between healthy human individuals. Method: immunoSEQ multiplex PCR; TCRdb's copy keeps in-frame clones and lacks some. The sample lists approximately 2.3 million clones; over 85% were seen once. Sample: naive CD4+ T cells from PBMCs. Documented subset: CD45RA+ positively selected. The source of these receptors is a young man in good health. Some clones in this sample may be carry-over from other donors' samples.

As regards this clone: The same CDR3 also results from other DNA sequences found in this sample. The chain employs TRBV7-6 and TRBJ1-5; the match to TRBD1 covers 7 bases. The CDR3 extends over 13 amino acids. Germline values: CDR1 SGHVS, CDR2 FNYEAQ. The V gene end was trimmed by 4 bases and the J gene end by 5 bases; junction bases not matched to a gene: 2. CDR3 loop: CASSSDRDQPQHF. CDR3 DNA: TGTGCCAGCAGCTCCGACAGGGATCAGCCCCAGCATTTT.

This clone was seen only once. This rearrangement joins TRBV15 to TRBJ2-1; D ambiguous. The CDR3 length is 14 residues. Per germline, CDR1 LNHNV and CDR2 YYDKDF (reference sequence). With 0 bases removed from V and 7 bases from J, the gap between germline ends came to 10 bases. CDR3: CATSRDLVENEQFF. CDR3 in DNA: TGTGCCACCAGCAGAGATCTAGTAGAGAATGAGCAGTTCTTC. The full variable domain, rest sourced from reference TRBV15 and TRBJ2-1, is DAMVIQNPRYQVTQFGKPVTLSCSQTLNHNVMYWYQQKSSQAPKLLFHYYDKDFNNEADTPDNFQSRRPNTSFCFLDIRSPGLGDTAMYLCATSRDLVENEQFFGPGTRLTVL.

The J gene is TRBJ2-7, the V gene TRBV5-1, with a weak D call TRBD2 (6 bases). The germline V gene has CDR1 SGHRS and CDR2 YFSETQ. Trimming cost V 9 bases and J 0 bases, with 16 bases left between them. CDR3 length: 14 residues. The CDR3 coding sequence is TGCGCCACTTCCGGCGGGGCTAGCTCCTACGAGCAGTACTTC. This sequence encodes CATSGGASSYEQYF.

About this clone itself: The sample contains more than one DNA sequence encoding this CDR3. V gene TRBV6-1 combines with J gene TRBJ1-2, with D hard to call. The germline V gene has CDR1 MNHNS and CDR2 SASEGT. The CDR3 totals 11 residues. V lost 3 bases and J lost 6, with 5 bases in between. The CDR3 nucleotides read TGTGCCAGCAGTGAGAGGGATGGCTACACCTTC. Translating gives CASSERDGYTF.

About this clone: Different DNA sequences within this sample yield the same CDR3. The CDR3 DNA reads TGTGCCAGCAGTTCTCTAGCGGGAGCTACCTACGAGCAGTACTTC. Amino acid sequence: CASSSLAGATYEQYF. The rearrangement links TRBV7-9 to TRBJ2-7, with TRBD2 identical over 10 bases. The ends lost 6 bases at V and 2 bases at J; junction bases unmatched: 7. The germline CDR1 and CDR2 sequences are SEHNR and FQNEAQ (reference sequence). This CDR3 has 15 residues.

The chain uses TRBV7-8 and TRBJ1-2; D is uncertain. CDR3 length: 13 residues. Germline V gene data show CDR1 as SGHVS and CDR2 as FQNEAQ. Trimming stripped 3 bases from V and 4 bases from J, with 9 bases between. The CDR3 is CASSFGRIYGYTF. The CDR3 bases are TGTGCCAGCAGCTTCGGTCGGATCTATGGCTACACCTTC.

The chain joins TRBV5-4 to TRBJ2-3; 7 nucleotides line up with TRBD2. Unmatched junction bases numbered 11, after V lost 4 bases and J lost 0 bases. The CDR3 consists of 17 residues. Germline-derived CDR1 and CDR2 are SGHNT and YYREEE (reference sequence). CDR3 nucleotides: TGTGCCAGCAGCAAACAAAGCGGGAAGGGGAGCACAGATACGCAGTATTTT. It is translated as CASSKQSGKGSTDTQYF.

This clone was observed a single time. The chain recombines TRBV28 with TRBJ2-1; 9 bases fit TRBD1. J gave up 9 bases and V 5 bases, and 8 bases lay outside the gene matches. Germline loops: CDR1 MDHEN, CDR2 SYDVKM. The length of the CDR3 is 14 residues. The CDR3 loop is CASSTGQGWAEQFF. The DNA for the CDR3 is TGTGCCAGCAGTACCGGACAGGGGTGGGCTGAGCAGTTCTTC. Complete variable domain (other parts from reference TRBV28 and TRBJ2-1): DVKVTQSSRYLVKRTGEKVFLECVQDMDHENMFWYRQDPGLGLRLIYFSYDVKMKEKGDIPEGYSVSREKKERFSLILESASTNQTSMYLCASSTGQGWAEQFFGPGTRLTVL.

The chain joins TRBV5-1 to TRBJ2-3, with D perhaps TRBD1 (5 bases). Per germline, CDR1 SGHRS and CDR2 YFSETQ. The CDR3 covers 14 residues. The V and J ends lost 5 bases and 4 bases respectively, with 14 bases between them. The chain's CDR3 is CASRRAGSPDTQYF. In DNA, the CDR3 is TGCGCCAGCAGACGGGCAGGGTCTCCAGATACGCAGTATTTT. Supplemented by reference TRBV5-1 and TRBJ2-3, the full variable domain reads KAGVTQTPRYLIKTRGQQVTLSCSPISGHRSVSWYQQTPGQGLQFLFEYFSETQRNKGNFPGRFSGRQFSNSRSEMNVSTLELGDSALYLCASRRAGSPDTQYFGPGTRLTVL.